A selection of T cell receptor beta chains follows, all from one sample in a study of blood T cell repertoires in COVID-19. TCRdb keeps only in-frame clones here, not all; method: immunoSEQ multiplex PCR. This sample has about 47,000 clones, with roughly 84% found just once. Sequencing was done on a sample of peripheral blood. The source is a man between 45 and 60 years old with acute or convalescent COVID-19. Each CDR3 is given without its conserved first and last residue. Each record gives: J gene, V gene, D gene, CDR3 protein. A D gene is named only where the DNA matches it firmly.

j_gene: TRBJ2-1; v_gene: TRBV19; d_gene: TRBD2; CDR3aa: ASSIPGTSGYNEQF
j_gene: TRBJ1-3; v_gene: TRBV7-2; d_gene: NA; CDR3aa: ASSLWPGGNTIY
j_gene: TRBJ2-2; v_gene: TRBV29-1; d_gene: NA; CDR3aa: SVGLGQVTGELF
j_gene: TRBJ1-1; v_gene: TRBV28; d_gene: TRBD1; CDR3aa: ASSPLTGKGTEAF
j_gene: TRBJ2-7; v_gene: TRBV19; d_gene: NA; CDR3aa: ASSAGLHEQY
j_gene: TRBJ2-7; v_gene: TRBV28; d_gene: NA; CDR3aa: ASSGGRLADSYEQY
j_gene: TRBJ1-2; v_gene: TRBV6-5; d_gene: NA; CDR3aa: ASRPGQGLHGYT
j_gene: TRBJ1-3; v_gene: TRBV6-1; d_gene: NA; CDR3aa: ASSEPTRLGGNTIY
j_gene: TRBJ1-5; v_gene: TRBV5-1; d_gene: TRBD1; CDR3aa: ASSAGQGHQPQH
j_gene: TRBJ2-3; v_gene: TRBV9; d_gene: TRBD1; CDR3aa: ATSVGGHTDTQY
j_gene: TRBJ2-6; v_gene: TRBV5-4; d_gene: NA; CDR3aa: ASSLAVGAGSGANVLT
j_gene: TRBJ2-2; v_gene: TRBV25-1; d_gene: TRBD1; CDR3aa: ASSGRGPTGELF
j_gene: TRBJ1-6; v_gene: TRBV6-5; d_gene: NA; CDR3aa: ASRGNDSPLH
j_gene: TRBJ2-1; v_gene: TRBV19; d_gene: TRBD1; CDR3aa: ATTGSIREQF
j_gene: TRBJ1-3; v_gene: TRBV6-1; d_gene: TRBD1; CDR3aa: ASSEAGQGVYGNTIY
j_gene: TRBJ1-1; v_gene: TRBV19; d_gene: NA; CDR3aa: ASSFRAERTEAF
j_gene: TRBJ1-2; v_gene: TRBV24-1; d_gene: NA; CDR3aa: ATCCSELNYGYT
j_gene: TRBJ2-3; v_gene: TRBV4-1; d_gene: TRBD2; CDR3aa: ASSQEGSIGTSGGPTDTQY
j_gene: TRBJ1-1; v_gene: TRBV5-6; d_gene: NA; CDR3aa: ASSQVGLLEAF
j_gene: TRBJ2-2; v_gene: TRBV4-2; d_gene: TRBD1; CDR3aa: ASSRRTGGTGELF
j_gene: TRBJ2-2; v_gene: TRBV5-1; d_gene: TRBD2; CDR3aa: ASSLWLAAGALGTGELF
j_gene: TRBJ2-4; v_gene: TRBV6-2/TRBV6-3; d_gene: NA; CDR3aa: ASSYLSVDIQY
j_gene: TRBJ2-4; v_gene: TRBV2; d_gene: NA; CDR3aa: ASSERGFEGAAIQY
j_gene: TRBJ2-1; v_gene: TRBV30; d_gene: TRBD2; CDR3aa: AWSLAGLVYEQF
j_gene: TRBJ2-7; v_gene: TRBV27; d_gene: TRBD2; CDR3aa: ASNKLAGAEQY